These T cell receptor beta chains were read from a single sample in a study of T cell repertoires in cytomegalovirus infection. One entry per CDR3 protein, called by TCRdb with MiXCR from the reads. The profile covers hundreds of thousands of distinct CDR3 sequences, with 15% to 20% appearing a single time and 9.5% to 15% taken by the ten largest. Sequenced sample: PBMCs. The source of these receptors is a human donor in good health (CMV status not recorded). Some clones in this sample may be carry-over from other donors' samples. Both conserved end residues are part of each CDR3. A D gene is named only where the DNA matches it firmly. Clone size appears in some rows only: once, few, many, or a class for an expanded clone.

d_call j_call v_call clone_size cdr3_nt cdr3_aa
. TRBJ2-5 TRBV7-2 many TGTGCCAGCAGCTTAGCTCGCGGGGGCCTACAAGAGACCCAGTACTTC CASSLARGGLQETQYF
. TRBJ1-4 TRBV28 . TGTGCCAGCAGCCCGCCATCCCGGCCCGAAAAACTGTTTTTT CASSPPSRPEKLFF
. TRBJ1-1 TRBV2 few TGTGCCAGCGAAACGGGGGCCGGGACTGAAGCTTTCTTT CASETGAGTEAFF
TRBD1 TRBJ1-1 TRBV6-5 many TGTGCCAGCAGTTACTCAACGACAGGGGGGGTGAACACTGAAGCTTTCTTT CASSYSTTGGVNTEAFF
. TRBJ1-1 TRBV4-2 few TGTGCCAGCAGCCAAGTATTGGGGGCATCAACTGAAGCTTTCTTT CASSQVLGASTEAFF
. TRBJ1-6 TRBV20-1 few TGCAGTGCTAGAGAGCCGGCCCTAGATTCACCCCTCCACTTT CSAREPALDSPLHF
. TRBJ1-2 TRBV7-2 many TGTGCCAGCAGGTCCCCCCCCCCGGTCTCCTATGGCTACACCTTC CASRSPPPVSYGYTF
TRBD2 TRBJ2-1 TRBV20-1 few TGCAGTGCTAGTTATCCTAGCGGGGGGCAGCAGTTCTTC CSASYPSGGQQFF
. TRBJ2-2 TRBV24-1 few TGTGCCACTGGTGGAAATGCCGGGGAGCTGTTTTTT CATGGNAGELFF
. TRBJ1-2 TRBV12-3/TRBV12-4 few TGTGCCAGCAGTTTAATTCTGGGAGCCGATGGCTACACCTTC CASSLILGADGYTF
. TRBJ2-5 TRBV18 few TGTGCCAGCTCACCACCGGGGGCCAAGGAGACCCAGTACTTC CASSPPGAKETQYF
TRBD1 TRBJ1-2 TRBV7-2 many TGTGCCAGCAGCTTGAACCAGGGGGCGAACTATGGCTACACCTTC CASSLNQGANYGYTF
TRBD1 TRBJ2-5 TRBV7-2 many TGTGCCAGCAGCCGACCCGGACAGGTTGAGACCCAGTACTTC CASSRPGQVETQYF
TRBD1 TRBJ1-1 TRBV5-1 once TGCGCCAGCAGCTTGGTATTTAGTGGGACAGTTGAAGCTTTCTTT CASSLVFSGTVEAFF
. TRBJ1-5 TRBV29-1 . TGCAGCGTTGGTTTCGGATACAATCAGCCCCAGCATTTT CSVGFGYNQPQHF
TRBD1 TRBJ1-1 TRBV7-2 many TGTGCCAGCAGCGTCCTCCCGGGACAGGAGATGAACACTGAAGCTTTCTTT CASSVLPGQEMNTEAFF
TRBD2 TRBJ2-5 TRBV7-2 many TGTGCCAGCAGCCTAGCGGGGGGGGAAGAGACCCAGTACTTC CASSLAGGEETQYF
. TRBJ1-1 TRBV5-1 few TGCGCCAGCAGCTTGGATCACACTGAAGCTTTCTTT CASSLDHTEAFF
. TRBJ1-1 TRBV4-3 . TGCGCCAGCAGCCGCCTTTTGGACGGGAACACTGAAGCTTTCTTT CASSRLLDGNTEAFF
. TRBJ2-7 TRBV4-3 . TGCGCCAGCAGCCAAGATCGGCGAGGCTACGAGCAGTACTTC CASSQDRRGYEQYF
. TRBJ2-3 TRBV7-2 many TGTGCCAGCAGCTTAGGTCTGAACACAGATACGCAGTATTTT CASSLGLNTDTQYF
. TRBJ2-7 TRBV20-1 . TGCAGTGCCAGCTCACAAAATCCATCCCACGAGCAGTACTTC CSASSQNPSHEQYF
TRBD1 TRBJ1-4 TRBV14 few TGTGCCAGCAGCCAAGCCCTTGTGGCAGGGGGAGGCGAACTGTTTTTT CASSQALVAGGGELFF
TRBD2 TRBJ2-1 TRBV19 few TGTGCCAGTAGTATAGGCGTGGGGGGGTACAATGAGCAGTTCTTC CASSIGVGGYNEQFF
. TRBJ1-1 TRBV12-3/TRBV12-4 . TGTGCCAGCAGGTCAATAGGGTACACTGAAGCTTTCTTT CASRSIGYTEAFF
. TRBJ2-2 TRBV12-3/TRBV12-4 few TGTGCCAGCAGTCAGACAACAGAAAACACCGGGGAGCTGTTTTTT CASSQTTENTGELFF
. TRBJ2-6 TRBV7-6 few TGTGCCAGCAGCTTAAGTCCCCTCTCTGGGGCCAACGTCCTGACTTTC CASSLSPLSGANVLTF
TRBD2 TRBJ2-3 TRBV7-8 few TGTGCCAGCAGCTTATCGGCAGGGTGGGGGGGGACAGATACGCAGTATTTT CASSLSAGWGGTDTQYF
TRBD2 TRBJ2-7 TRBV20-1 . TGCAGTGCTAGTCCCGCGGGGGGCTCCTACGAGCAGTACTTC CSASPAGGSYEQYF
. TRBJ1-1 TRBV3-1 . TGTGCCAGCAGCCATCTGAGATGGGCAGGGGTGAACACTGAAGCTTTCTTT CASSHLRWAGVNTEAFF
. TRBJ2-1 TRBV20-1 . TGCAGTGCCTATATTTCCCGCAGTTACAATGAGCAGTTCTTC CSAYISRSYNEQFF
TRBD2 TRBJ2-7 TRBV7-6 . TGTGCCAGCAGCTTATGGCTAGCGGGGCCTCAAACCTACGAGCAGTACTTC CASSLWLAGPQTYEQYF
. TRBJ2-7 TRBV6-6 . TGTACCAGCAGTTACTCGCGGGACGGCGGATACGAGCAGTACTTC CTSSYSRDGGYEQYF
TRBD2 TRBJ2-5 TRBV7-8 many TGTGCCAGCAGCGGACGAGCGGGGCGCACTCAGTACTTC CASSGRAGRTQYF
. TRBJ2-5 TRBV6-1 few TGTGCCAGCAGTGAGCAGGGAATAATCCAAGAGACCCAGTACTTC CASSEQGIIQETQYF
. TRBJ1-5 TRBV20-1 . TGCAGTGCTAGAGTTACGGGGCTAAATCAGCCCCAGCATTTT CSARVTGLNQPQHF
. TRBJ2-3 TRBV20-1 few TGCAGTGCCAGGAGGGCAGGGGCCACAGATACGCAGTATTTT CSARRAGATDTQYF
. TRBJ1-2 TRBV7-9 . TGTGCCAGCAGCTCCCCCTTCCTCGAAAGGGGGGGTGGCTACACCTTC CASSSPFLERGGGYTF
. TRBJ1-5 TRBV4-2 . TGTGCCAGCAGCCCTTCGGGACTCCTCAATCAGCCCCAGCATTTT CASSPSGLLNQPQHF
. TRBJ2-7 TRBV11-1 few TGTGCCAGCAGCGCAATGGAACTTTCCTACGAGCAGTACTTC CASSAMELSYEQYF
. TRBJ1-4 TRBV4-1 . TGCGCCAGCAGCCAACAGACAGCTAATGAAAAACTGTTTTTT CASSQQTANEKLFF
. TRBJ2-3 TRBV20-1 many TGCAGTGCTAGAGAATTTACGAGGGGGGGGACAGATACGCAGTATTTT CSAREFTRGGTDTQYF
. TRBJ2-5 TRBV5-1 few TGCGCCAGCAGCTTGGCGCCAGGCATCCAAGAGACCCAGTACTTC CASSLAPGIQETQYF
TRBD1 TRBJ2-3 TRBV28 many TGTGCCAGCAGTATCCCCGGGACAGGGAAAACAGATACGCAGTATTTT CASSIPGTGKTDTQYF
. TRBJ2-3 TRBV4-2 . TGTGCCAGCAGCCAAGGGGGGTCAGGGACGATTGCAGATACGCAGTATTTT CASSQGGSGTIADTQYF
TRBD1 TRBJ1-5 TRBV7-9 . TGTGCCAGCAGCTTTGAGGGGGCTCAGCCCCAGCATTTT CASSFEGAQPQHF